This TCR beta chain was documented in a study of Tregs in tolerant kidney transplant recipients. Study results and limitations: This study did not directly address biological reproducibility. Tregs expanded with activated donor B cells seemed most donor-specific.

Repertoires were generated with immunoSEQ multiplex PCR, while TCRdb's copy carries only in-frame clones and drops some. Of over 60,000 clones in the sample, roughly 84% were seen once. The V gene's germline CDR1 is SGHNT and CDR2 YYREEE (reference sequence). The V gene lost 4 bases and the J gene lost 5 bases, with 15 bases spanning the gap. The CDR3 is made up of 14 amino acids. Unstimulated regulatory T cells (CD4+CD25+CD127-), CD4+CD25- non-regulatory cells, CD4 and CD8 cells were FACS-sorted from thawed PBMCs. Details on this clone: Its matching antigen is unknown.

This clonotype was obtained from a human donor in good health. Sequenced input: CD4+ T cells from blood. The chain recombines TRBV5-4 with TRBJ1-1; D unresolved. This CDR3 is CASSTKGAETEAFF. The CDR3 DNA reads as TGTGCCAGCAGCACAAAGGGAGCCGAGACTGAAGCTTTCTTT.